This TCR beta chain was profiled in a study of blood T cell repertoires in COVID-19. Study-wide background: Acute and convalescent COVID-19 samples came from the United States, Italy and Spain.

Method: immunoSEQ multiplex PCR; TCRdb's copy keeps in-frame clones and lacks some. Found here are about 280,000 clones, approximately 91% of them singletons; the top ten hold 9% to 9.5%. Trimming at V came to 10 bases and at J to 0 bases, leaving 4 bases not matched to a gene. Germline-derived CDR1 and CDR2 are MNHEY and SMNVEV (reference sequence). There are 14 residues in the CDR3. In this sample, this clone turned up once. The sequenced sample was peripheral blood. The chain uses TRBV27 and TRBJ2-7; 12 nucleotides align to TRBD2. The receptor's source is a man aged 18-30 years with active or convalescent COVID-19. DNA for the CDR3: TGTGCCACCGGACTAGCGGGGAACTCCTACGAGCAGTACTTC. It is translated as CATGLAGNSYEQYF.